This T cell receptor beta chain was sequenced during a study of cytomegalovirus exposure and HLA in healthy donors. Vbeta (60) and Jbeta (13) primers were used in the PCR. Profiling relied on immunoSEQ multiplex PCR, and the TCRdb table lists in-frame clones only, not all of them. The sample comprises around 140,000 clones, around 79% of which are singletons, and around 1.3% rests with the top ten. This CDR3 is 13 amino acids long. The germline V gene encodes CDR1 GTSNPN and CDR2 SVGIG (reference sequence). V gave up 3 bases and J gave up 4 bases, with 13 bases separating them. This receptor was identified in a woman in her thirties or forties in good health and CMV-seronegative. The sequenced material came from PBMCs. This chain links TRBV30 with TRBJ2-7, with D possibly matching TRBD1 (6 bases). The CDR3 sequence is CAWRRGTAYEQYF. In DNA, the CDR3 is TGTGCCTGGAGGAGGGGGACGGCATACGAGCAGTACTTC.